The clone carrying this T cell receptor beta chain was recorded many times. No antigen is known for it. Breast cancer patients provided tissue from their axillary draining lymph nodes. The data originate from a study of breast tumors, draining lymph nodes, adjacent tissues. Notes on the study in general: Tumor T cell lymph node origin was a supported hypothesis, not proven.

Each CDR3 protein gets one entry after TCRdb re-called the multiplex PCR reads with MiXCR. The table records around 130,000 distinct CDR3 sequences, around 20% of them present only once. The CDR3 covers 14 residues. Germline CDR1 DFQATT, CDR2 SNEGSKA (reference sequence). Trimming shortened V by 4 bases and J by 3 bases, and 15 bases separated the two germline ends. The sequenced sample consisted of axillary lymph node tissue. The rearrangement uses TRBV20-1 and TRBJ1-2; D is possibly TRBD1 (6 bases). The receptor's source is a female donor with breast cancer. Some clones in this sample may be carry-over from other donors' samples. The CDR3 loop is CSAIQGRGHYGYTF. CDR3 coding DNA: TGCAGTGCTATACAGGGTCGAGGACACTATGGCTACACCTTC.